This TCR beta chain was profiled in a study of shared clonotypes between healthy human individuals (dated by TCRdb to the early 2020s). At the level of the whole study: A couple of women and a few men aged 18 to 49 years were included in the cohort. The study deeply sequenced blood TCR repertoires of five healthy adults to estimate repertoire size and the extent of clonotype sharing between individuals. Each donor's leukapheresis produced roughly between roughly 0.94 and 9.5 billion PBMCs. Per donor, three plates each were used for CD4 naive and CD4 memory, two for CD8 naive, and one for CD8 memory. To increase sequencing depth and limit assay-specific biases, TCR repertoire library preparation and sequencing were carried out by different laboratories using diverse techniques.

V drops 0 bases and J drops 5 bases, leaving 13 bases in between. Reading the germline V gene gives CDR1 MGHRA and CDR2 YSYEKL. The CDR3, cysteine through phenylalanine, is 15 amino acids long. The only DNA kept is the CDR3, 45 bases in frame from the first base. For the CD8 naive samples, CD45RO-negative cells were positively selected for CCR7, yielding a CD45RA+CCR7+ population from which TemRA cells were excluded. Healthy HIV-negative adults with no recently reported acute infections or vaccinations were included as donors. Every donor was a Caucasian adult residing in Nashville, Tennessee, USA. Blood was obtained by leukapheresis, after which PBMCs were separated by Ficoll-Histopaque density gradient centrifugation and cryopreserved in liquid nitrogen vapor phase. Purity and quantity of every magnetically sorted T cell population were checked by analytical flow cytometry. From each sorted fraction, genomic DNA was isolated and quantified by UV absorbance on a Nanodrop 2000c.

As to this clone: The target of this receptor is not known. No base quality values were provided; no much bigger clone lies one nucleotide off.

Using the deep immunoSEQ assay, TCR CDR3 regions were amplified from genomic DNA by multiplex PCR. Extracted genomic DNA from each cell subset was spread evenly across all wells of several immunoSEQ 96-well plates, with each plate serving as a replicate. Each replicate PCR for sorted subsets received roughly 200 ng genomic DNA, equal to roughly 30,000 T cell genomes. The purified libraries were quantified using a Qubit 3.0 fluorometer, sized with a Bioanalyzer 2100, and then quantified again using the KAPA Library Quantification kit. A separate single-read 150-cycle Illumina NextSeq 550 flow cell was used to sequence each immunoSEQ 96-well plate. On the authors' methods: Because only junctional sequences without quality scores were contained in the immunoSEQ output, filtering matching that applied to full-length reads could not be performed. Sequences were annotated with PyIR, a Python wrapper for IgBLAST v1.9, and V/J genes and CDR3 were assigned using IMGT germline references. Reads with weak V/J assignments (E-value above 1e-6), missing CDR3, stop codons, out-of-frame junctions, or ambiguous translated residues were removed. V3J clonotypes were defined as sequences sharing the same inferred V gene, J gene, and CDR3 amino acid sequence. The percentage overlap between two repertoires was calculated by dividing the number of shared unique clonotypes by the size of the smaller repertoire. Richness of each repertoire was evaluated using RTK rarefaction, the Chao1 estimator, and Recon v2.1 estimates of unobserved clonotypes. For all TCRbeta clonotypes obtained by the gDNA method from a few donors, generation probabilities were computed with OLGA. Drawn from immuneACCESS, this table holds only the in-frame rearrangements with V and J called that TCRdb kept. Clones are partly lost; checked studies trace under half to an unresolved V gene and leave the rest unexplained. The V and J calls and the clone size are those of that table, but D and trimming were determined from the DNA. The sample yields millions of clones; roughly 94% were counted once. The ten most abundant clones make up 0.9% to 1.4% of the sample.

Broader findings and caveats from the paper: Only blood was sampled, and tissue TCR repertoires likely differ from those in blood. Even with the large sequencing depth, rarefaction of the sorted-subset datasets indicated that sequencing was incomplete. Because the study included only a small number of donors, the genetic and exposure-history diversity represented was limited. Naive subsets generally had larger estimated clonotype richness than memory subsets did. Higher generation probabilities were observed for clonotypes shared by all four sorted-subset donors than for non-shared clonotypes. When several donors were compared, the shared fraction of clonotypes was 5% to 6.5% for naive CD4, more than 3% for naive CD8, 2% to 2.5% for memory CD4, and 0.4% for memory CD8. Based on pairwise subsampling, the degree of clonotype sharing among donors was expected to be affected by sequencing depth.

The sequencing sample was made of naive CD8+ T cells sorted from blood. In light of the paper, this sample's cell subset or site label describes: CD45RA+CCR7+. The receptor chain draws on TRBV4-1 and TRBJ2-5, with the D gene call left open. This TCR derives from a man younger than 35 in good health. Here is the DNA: TGCGCCAGCAGCCAAGATGGAAGTTCCGGGGAGACCCAGTACTTC. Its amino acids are CASSQDGSSGETQYF.